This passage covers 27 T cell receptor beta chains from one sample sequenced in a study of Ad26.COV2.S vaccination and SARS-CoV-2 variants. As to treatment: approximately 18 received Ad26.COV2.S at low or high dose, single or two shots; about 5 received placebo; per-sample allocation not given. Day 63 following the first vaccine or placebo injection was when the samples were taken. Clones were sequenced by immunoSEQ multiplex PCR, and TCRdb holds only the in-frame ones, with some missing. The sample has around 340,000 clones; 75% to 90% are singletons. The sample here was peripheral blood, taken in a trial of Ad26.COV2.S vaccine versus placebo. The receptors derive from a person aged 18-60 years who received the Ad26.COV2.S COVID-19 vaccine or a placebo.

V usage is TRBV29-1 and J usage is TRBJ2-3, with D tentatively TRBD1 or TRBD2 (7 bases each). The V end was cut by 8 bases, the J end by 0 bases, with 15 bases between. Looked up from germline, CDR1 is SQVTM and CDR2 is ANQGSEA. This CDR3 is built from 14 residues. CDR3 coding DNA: TGCAGCTCCTGGGAGGGGGCTAGCACAGATACGCAGTATTTT. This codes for CSSWEGASTDTQYF.

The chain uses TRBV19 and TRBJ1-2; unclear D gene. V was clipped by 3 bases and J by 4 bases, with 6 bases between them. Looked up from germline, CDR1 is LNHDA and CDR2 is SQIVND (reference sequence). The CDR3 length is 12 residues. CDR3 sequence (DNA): TGTGCCAGTAGTATTTGGGGCTATGGCTACACCTTC. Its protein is CASSIWGYGYTF.

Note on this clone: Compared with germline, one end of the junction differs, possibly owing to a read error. CDR3 protein: CASSPLAGGSYNEQFF. CDR3 sequence (DNA): TGTGCTAGCAGCCCACTAGCGGGGGGCTCCTACAATGAGCAGTTCTTC. V usage is TRBV7-7 and J usage is TRBJ2-1, with 12 bases that match TRBD2. Germline V lookup: CDR1 SSHAT, CDR2 FNYEAQ (reference sequence). This CDR3 contains 16 residues.

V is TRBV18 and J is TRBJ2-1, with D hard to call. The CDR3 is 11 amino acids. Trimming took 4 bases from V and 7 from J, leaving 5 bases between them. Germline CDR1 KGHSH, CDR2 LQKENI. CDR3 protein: CASSLGNEQFF. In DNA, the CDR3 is TGTGCCAGCTCACTTGGTAATGAGCAGTTCTTC.

The CDR3 nucleotides read TGTGCCAGCAGTTACTTATCCTCGAGGGACTATGGCTACACCTTC. Amino acids: CASSYLSSRDYGYTF. This chain connects TRBV6-2 or TRBV6-3 to TRBJ1-2; D is unclear. Germline assignment: CDR1 MNHEY and CDR2 SVGEGT. The V end was cut by 1 base, the J end by 3 bases, with 12 bases between. The CDR3 has 15 amino acids.

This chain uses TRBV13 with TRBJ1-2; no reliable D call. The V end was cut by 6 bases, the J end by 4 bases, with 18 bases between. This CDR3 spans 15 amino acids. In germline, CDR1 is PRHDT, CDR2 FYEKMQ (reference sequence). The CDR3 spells CASRFGIEGLYGYTF. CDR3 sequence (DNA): TGTGCCAGCAGGTTCGGGATAGAAGGGCTCTATGGCTACACCTTC.

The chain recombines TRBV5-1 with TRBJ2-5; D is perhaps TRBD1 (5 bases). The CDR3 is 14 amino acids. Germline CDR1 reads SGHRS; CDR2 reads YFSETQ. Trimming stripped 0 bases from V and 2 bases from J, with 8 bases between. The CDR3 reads CASSLATEQETQYF. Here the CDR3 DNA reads TGCGCCAGCAGCTTGGCGACAGAACAAGAGACCCAGTACTTC.

This chain's CDR3 is CASSAREGVSYEQYF. CDR3 DNA sequence: TGTGCCAGCAGCGCGCGGGAGGGGGTTTCCTACGAGCAGTACTTC. The chain has TRBV9 and TRBJ2-7, with 9 bases lining up with TRBD2. CDR1 is SGDLS and CDR2 is YYNGEE in the germline V gene. The CDR3 extends over 15 amino acids. Germline trimming cut 3 bases from V and 1 base from J; bases unmatched to any gene: 5.

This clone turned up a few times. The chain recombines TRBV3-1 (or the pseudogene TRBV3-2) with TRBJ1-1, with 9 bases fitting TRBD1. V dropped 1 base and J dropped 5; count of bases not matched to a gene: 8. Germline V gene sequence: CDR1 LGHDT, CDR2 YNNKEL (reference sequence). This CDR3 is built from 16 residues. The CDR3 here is CASSQGPGQGSTEAFF. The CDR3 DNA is TGTGCCAGCAGCCAAGGCCCGGGACAGGGTTCAACTGAAGCTTTCTTT.

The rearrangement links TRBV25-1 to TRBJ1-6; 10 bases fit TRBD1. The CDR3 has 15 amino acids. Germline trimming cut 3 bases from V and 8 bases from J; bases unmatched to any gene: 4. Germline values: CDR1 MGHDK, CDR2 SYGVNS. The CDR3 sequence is CASSDGGQGYSPLHF. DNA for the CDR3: TGTGCCAGCAGTGATGGGGGACAGGGGTATTCACCCCTCCACTTT.

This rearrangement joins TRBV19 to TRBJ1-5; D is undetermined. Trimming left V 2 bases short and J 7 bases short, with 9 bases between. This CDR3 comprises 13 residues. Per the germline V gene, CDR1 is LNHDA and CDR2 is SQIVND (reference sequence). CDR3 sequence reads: CASSIQGKQPQHF. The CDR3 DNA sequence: TGTGCCAGTAGTATACAAGGGAAGCAGCCCCAGCATTTT.

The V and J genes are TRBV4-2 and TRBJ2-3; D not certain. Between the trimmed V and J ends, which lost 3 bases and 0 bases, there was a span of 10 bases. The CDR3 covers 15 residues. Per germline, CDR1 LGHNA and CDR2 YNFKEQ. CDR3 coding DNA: TGTGCCAGCAGCCACTCCGCGCGGAGCACAGATACGCAGTATTTT. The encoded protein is CASSHSARSTDTQYF.

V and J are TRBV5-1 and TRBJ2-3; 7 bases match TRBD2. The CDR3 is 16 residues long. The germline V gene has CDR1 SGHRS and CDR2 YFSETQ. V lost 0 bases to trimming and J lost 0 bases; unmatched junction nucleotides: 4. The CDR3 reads CASSLVAGVSTDTQYF. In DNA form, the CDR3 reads TGCGCCAGCAGCTTGGTGGCGGGAGTTAGCACAGATACGCAGTATTTT. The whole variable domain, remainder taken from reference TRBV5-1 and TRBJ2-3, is KAGVTQTPRYLIKTRGQQVTLSCSPISGHRSVSWYQQTPGQGLQFLFEYFSETQRNKGNFPGRFSGRQFSNSRSEMNVSTLELGDSALYLCASSLVAGVSTDTQYFGPGTRLTVL.

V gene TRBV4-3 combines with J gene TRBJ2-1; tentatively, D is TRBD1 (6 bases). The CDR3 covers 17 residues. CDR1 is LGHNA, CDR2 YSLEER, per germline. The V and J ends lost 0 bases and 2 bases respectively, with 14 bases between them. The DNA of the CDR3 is TGCGCCAGCAGCCAAGATGGAGCAGGGGAAACCTACAATGAGCAGTTCTTC. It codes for CASSQDGAGETYNEQFF.

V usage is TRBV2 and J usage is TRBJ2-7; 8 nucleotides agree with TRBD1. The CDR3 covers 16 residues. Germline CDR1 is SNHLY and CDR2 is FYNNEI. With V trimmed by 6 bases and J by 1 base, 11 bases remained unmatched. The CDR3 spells CASSQSDRGGSYEQYF. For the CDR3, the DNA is TGTGCCAGCAGCCAAAGCGACAGGGGAGGATCCTACGAGCAGTACTTC. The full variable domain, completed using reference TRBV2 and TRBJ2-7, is EPEVTQTPSHQVTQMGQEVILRCVPISNHLYFYWYRQILGQKVEFLVSFYNNEISEKSEIFDDQFSVERPDGSNFTLKIRSTKLEDSAMYFCASSQSDRGGSYEQYFGPGTRLTVT.

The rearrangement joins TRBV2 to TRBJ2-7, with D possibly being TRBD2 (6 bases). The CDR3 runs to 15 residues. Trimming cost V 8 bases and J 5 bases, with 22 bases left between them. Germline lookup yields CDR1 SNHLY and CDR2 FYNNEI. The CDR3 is CASLSWGEQVDEQYF. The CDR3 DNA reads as TGTGCCAGCTTATCATGGGGGGAACAAGTTGACGAGCAGTACTTC.

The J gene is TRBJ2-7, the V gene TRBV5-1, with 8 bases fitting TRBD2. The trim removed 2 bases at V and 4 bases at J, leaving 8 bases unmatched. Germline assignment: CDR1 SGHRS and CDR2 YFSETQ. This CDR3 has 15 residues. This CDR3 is CASSLGNSGNYEQYF. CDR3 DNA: TGCGCCAGCAGCTTAGGGAATAGCGGGAATTACGAGCAGTACTTC.

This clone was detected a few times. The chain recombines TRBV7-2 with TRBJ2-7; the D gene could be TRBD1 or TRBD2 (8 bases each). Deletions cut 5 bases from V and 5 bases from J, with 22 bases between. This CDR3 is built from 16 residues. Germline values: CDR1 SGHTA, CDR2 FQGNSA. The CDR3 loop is CASSPQGAGGPNEQYF. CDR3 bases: TGTGCCAGCAGCCCCCAGGGGGCGGGAGGTCCCAACGAGCAGTACTTC.

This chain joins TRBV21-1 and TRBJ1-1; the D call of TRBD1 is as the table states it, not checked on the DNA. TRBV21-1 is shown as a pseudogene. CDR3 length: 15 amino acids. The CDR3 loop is CASSKSRGVNTEAFF. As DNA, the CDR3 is TGTGCCAGCAGCAAAAGTAGGGGTGTGAACACTGAAGCTTTCTTT.

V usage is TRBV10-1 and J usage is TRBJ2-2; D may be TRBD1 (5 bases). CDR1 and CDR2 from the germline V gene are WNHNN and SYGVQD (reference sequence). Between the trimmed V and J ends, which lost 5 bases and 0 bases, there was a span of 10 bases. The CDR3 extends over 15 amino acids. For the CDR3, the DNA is TGCGCCAGCAGTCCTGGGGCAGCGAACACCGGGGAGCTGTTTTTT. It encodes CASSPGAANTGELFF.

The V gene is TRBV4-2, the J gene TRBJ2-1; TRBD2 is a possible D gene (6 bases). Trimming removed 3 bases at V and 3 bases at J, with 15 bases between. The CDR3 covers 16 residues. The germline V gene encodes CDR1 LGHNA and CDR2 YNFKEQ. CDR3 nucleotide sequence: TGTGCCAGCAGCCAGGAGGGGAGGTTGAGCTACAATGAGCAGTTCTTC. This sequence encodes CASSQEGRLSYNEQFF.

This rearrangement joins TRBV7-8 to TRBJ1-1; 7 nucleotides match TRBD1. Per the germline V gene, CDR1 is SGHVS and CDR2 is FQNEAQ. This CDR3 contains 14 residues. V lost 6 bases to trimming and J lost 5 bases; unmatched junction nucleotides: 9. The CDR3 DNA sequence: TGTGCCAGCAGAGAGACAGGGAAGTCAACTGAAGCTTTCTTT. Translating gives CASRETGKSTEAFF.

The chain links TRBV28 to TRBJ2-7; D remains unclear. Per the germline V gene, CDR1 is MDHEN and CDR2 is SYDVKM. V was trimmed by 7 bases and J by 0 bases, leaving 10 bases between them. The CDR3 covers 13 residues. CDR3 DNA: TGTGCCAGCACGCCGGCTAGCTCCTACGAGCAGTACTTC. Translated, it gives CASTPASSYEQYF.

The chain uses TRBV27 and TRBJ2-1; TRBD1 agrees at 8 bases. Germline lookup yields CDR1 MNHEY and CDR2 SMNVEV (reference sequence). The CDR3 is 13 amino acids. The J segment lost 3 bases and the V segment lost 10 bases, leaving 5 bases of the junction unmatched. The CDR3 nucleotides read TGTGCCACCAGGGGGCAAGTCTACAATGAGCAGTTCTTC. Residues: CATRGQVYNEQFF.

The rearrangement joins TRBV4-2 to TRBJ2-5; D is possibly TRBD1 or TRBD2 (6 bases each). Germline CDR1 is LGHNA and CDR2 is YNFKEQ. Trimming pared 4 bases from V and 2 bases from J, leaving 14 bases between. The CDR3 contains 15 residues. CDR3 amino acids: CASSLSGRGQETQYF. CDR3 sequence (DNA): TGTGCCAGCAGCCTTAGCGGAAGGGGGCAAGAGACCCAGTACTTC.

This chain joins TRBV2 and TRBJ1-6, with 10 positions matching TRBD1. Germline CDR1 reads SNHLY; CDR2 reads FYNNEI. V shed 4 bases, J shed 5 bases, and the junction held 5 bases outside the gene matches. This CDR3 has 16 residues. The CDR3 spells CASSGQGAKNNSPLHF. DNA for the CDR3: TGTGCCAGCAGTGGACAGGGGGCGAAGAATAATTCACCCCTCCACTTT.

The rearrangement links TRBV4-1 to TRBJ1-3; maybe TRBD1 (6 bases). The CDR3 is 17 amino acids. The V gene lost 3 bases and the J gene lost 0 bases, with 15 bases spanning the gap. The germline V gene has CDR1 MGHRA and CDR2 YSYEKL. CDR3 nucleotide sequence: TGCGCCAGCAGCCAGACTCTACAGGGCCCCTCTGGAAACACCATATATTTT. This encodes CASSQTLQGPSGNTIYF.